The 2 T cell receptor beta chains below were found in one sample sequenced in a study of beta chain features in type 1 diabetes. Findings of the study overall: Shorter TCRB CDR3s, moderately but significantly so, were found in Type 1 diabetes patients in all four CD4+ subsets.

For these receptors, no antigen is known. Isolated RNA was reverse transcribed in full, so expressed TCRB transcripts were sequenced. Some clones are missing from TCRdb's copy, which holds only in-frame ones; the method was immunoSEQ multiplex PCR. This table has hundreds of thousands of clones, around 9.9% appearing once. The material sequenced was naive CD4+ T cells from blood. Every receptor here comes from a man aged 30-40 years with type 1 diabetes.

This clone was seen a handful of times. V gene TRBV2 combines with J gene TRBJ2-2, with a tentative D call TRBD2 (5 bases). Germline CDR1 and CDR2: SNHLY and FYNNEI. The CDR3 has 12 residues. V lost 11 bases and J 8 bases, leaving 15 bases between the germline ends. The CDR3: CAVAGVAGELFF. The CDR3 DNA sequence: TGTGCCGTCGCGGGCGTTGCGGGGGAGCTGTTTTTT. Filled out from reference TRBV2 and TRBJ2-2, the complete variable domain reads EPEVTQTPSHQVTQMGQEVILRCVPISNHLYFYWYRQILGQKVEFLVSFYNNEISEKSEIFDDQFSVERPDGSNFTLKIRSTKLEDSAMYFCAVAGVAGELFFGEGSRLTVL.

The CDR3 nucleotides are TGTGCCAGCAGCGAAGGACAGTCGTCCTACGAGCAGTACTTC. It codes for CASSEGQSSYEQYF. The chain carries TRBV11-2 and TRBJ2-7, with D maybe TRBD1 (6 bases). Germline V lookup: CDR1 SGHAT, CDR2 FQNNGV. This CDR3 spans 14 amino acids. Between the trimmed V and J ends, which lost 5 bases and 1 base, there was a span of 12 bases.